The 9 T cell receptor beta chains below were found in one sample sequenced in a study of T cell clonality in common variable immunodeficiency. TCRdb's table, derived via immunoSEQ multiplex PCR, lists solely in-frame clones and lacks some. The sample has fewer than 50,000 clones, none seen only once. Sequencing was done on a sample of peripheral blood mononuclear cells. The source of these receptors is a person between 18 and 69 years old in good health.

This clone has at least ten counts. The read ends 3 residues before the CDR3 terminus; that terminus is restored from the germline J gene. The V call is TRBV5-1, the J call TRBJ2-7; 9 bases match TRBD2. This CDR3 comprises 16 residues. From germline, CDR1 is SGHRS and CDR2 YFSETQ. Germline trimming cut 2 bases from V and 2 bases from J; bases unmatched to any gene: 8. Incomplete CDR3 DNA: TGCGCCAGCAGCTTAGGCGCGGGAGGGCCTCCCTACGAG. It yields the protein CASSLGAGGPPYE. The CDR3 as a whole reads CASSLGAGGPPYEQYF.

This clone was recorded many times. The read falls 3 residues short of the CDR3 end, and the missing part is taken from the germline J gene. The genes are TRBV20-1 and TRBJ1-1, with D maybe TRBD1 (5 bases). The CDR3 runs 10 residues. Trimming stripped 6 bases from V and 5 bases from J, with 7 bases between. Per germline, CDR1 DFQATT and CDR2 SNEGSKA (reference sequence). The CDR3 reads CSARGTEAFF. Partial CDR3 DNA: TGCAGTGCCCGGGGGACTGAA.

The sample holds many counts of this clone. The read ends 3 residues before the CDR3 terminus; that terminus is restored from the germline J gene. The V gene is TRBV7-8, the J gene TRBJ1-2; D is undetermined. This CDR3 contains 13 residues. The V and J ends lost 2 bases and 0 bases respectively, with 4 bases between them. CDR1 is SGHVS and CDR2 is FQNEAQ in the germline V gene. The part of the CDR3 DNA that was read is TGTGCCAGCAGCTTAAACTCTAACTATGGC. It specifies CASSLNSNYG. In full, the CDR3 reads CASSLNSNYGYTF.

This clone was detected a few times. The read finishes 3 residues shy of the CDR3 end, and the germline J gene is used to complete it. This chain connects TRBV20-1 to TRBJ1-4, with D perhaps TRBD1 (5 bases). The CDR3 totals 14 residues. The germline V gene encodes CDR1 DFQATT and CDR2 SNEGSKA (reference sequence). CDR3 sequence: CSARGGEIGSPLFF. Partial CDR3 DNA: TGCAGTGCTAGAGGGGGGGAAATAGGTTCACCA.

This clone was seen at least ten times. The CDR3 end lies 3 residues beyond the end of the read and is filled in from the germline J gene. The chain carries TRBV12-3 or TRBV12-4 and TRBJ1-1; 9 bases map to TRBD1. The length of the CDR3 is 14 residues. The V segment lost 7 bases and the J segment 3 bases; nucleotides outside the gene matches: 6. CDR3 bases read: TGTGCCAGCACCGAAGGACAGGGGTACACTGAA. Translation: CASTEGQGYTE. In full, the CDR3 reads CASTEGQGYTEAFF.

This clone was seen repeatedly, ten times or more. The observed sequence ends 3 residues before the CDR3 terminus, with the missing tail filled in from the germline J gene. The V and J genes are TRBV18 and TRBJ1-2; D is undetermined. The germline CDR1 and CDR2 sequences are KGHSH and LQKENI. V was shortened by 1 base and J by 6 bases, with 6 bases between the two germline ends. This CDR3 is built from 12 residues. CDR3 amino acids: CASSPQGDGYTF. Partial CDR3 DNA: TGTGCCAGCTCACCACAGGGCGATGGC.

This clone showed up many times. With the read ending 3 residues before the CDR3 end, the germline J gene is used to fill in that end. V gene TRBV7-9 combines with J gene TRBJ2-3; 8 positions match TRBD2. The germline V gene has CDR1 SEHNR and CDR2 FQNEAQ (reference sequence). The CDR3 spans 15 residues. The sequenced part of the CDR3 DNA is TGTGCCAGCAGCCCCGGGACTAGGGGACCTCGGACG. It translates to CASSPGTRGPRT. In full, the CDR3 reads CASSPGTRGPRTQYF.

There are a few counts of this clone. The read halts 3 residues ahead of the CDR3 end, with the missing end drawn from the germline J gene. The rearrangement joins TRBV13 to TRBJ1-2, with 7 bases identical to TRBD1. From germline, CDR1 is PRHDT and CDR2 FYEKMQ (reference sequence). This CDR3 region has 16 residues. V trimming: 5 bases; J trimming: 5 bases; junction bases outside the gene matches: 14. CDR3 sequence: CASSLRQGVGAYGYTF. CDR3 DNA (partial): TGTGCCAGCAGCCTCAGACAGGGTGTTGGGGCATATGGC.

There are a few counts of this clone. The read is 3 residues too short to cover the CDR3 end, so that end is filled in from the germline J gene. V gene TRBV6-2 or TRBV6-3 combines with J gene TRBJ1-1; D possibly corresponds to TRBD1 (5 bases). Trimming shortened V by 5 bases and J by 4 bases, and 14 bases separated the two germline ends. CDR3 length: 14 amino acids. Germline values: CDR1 MNHEY, CDR2 SVGEGT. Incomplete CDR3 DNA: TGTGCCAGCAGTCCTCGGGAGGGGAGCACTGAA. Translation: CASSPREGSTE. The whole CDR3 is CASSPREGSTEAFF.